Below, one T cell receptor (beta chain) is given with its context. The record originates from a study of cytomegalovirus exposure and HLA in healthy donors. Primers: 60 Vbeta forward and 13 Jbeta reverse. Assay used: immunoSEQ multiplex PCR; TCRdb lists only in-frame clones, some missing. The sample includes some 150,000 clones, roughly 70% of them seen just once. Healthy individuals who donated bone marrow served as the donors. The CDR3 consists of 14 residues. Germline loops: CDR1 MDHEN, CDR2 SYDVKM. The germline V and J ends were trimmed by 3 bases and 15 bases, with 18 bases remaining between them.

The chain employs TRBV28 and TRBJ1-6, with D perhaps matching TRBD1 (6 bases). This clonotype was sampled from a man aged 45 to 65 in good health and CMV-seropositive. The sequencing sample was made of PBMCs. The CDR3 protein is CASSLRGGQGLLHF. CDR3 bases: TGTGCCAGCAGTTTGCGAGGGGGACAAGGACTCCTCCACTTT. The whole variable domain, filled in from reference TRBV28 and TRBJ1-6, reads DVKVTQSSRYLVKRTGEKVFLECVQDMDHENMFWYRQDPGLGLRLIYFSYDVKMKEKGDIPEGYSVSREKKERFSLILESASTNQTSMYLCASSLRGGQGLLHFGNGTRLTVT.